Below, one T cell receptor (beta chain) is given with its context. Per the study methods: Amplification of reference gene primers provided the estimated nucleated cell counts. Profiled with immunoSEQ multiplex PCR; TCRdb holds only in-frame clones, not every one. V, J and clone size derive from that table, while D and trimming were established from the DNA sequence. The data hold nearly 35,000 clones, with around 73% observed a single time. The data originate from a study of blood T cell repertoires in COVID-19. Study-level background: Samples of COVID-19 (acute and convalescent) were obtained from the United States, Italy and Spain. PBMCs, B-cell-depleted T cells, or T cells provided the cDNA or gDNA that made up the material.

Germline CDR1 and CDR2: GTSNPN and SVGIG (reference sequence). The CDR3 is made up of 15 amino acids. J was trimmed by 4 bases and V by 3 bases; bases with no gene match: 8. The TCR originated in a woman aged 60-75 years with acute or convalescent COVID-19. The sequencing sample was made of peripheral blood. The chain links TRBV30 to TRBJ1-4, with 7 bases that match TRBD1. The CDR3 here is CAWRTGQVINEKLFF. In nucleotides, the CDR3 is TGTGCCTGGAGGACCGGACAGGTGATTAATGAAAAACTGTTTTTT.